This T cell receptor (beta chain) is drawn from a study of blood T cell repertoires in COVID-19. V dropped 1 base and J dropped 3 bases, with 12 bases sitting between them. The germline CDR1 and CDR2 sequences are SGHDN and FVKESK. CDR3 length: 15 residues. The cohort comprised adults aged about 18 to 90 years residing in approximately 25 US areas. Categorization into cohorts depended on clinical history that participants reported. Clones were read by immunoSEQ multiplex PCR, and TCRdb kept only the in-frame ones, dropping some. This sample has 200,000 to 300,000 clones, with over 80% found just once.

The sequence came from a man between 45 and 60 years old who had been exposed to COVID-19. Source material: PBMCs or T cells enriched from blood (not recorded which). The rearrangement uses TRBV14 and TRBJ1-1; D is possibly TRBD1 (5 bases). CDR3 sequence reads: CASSQGWGRYTEAFF. DNA of the CDR3: TGTGCCAGCAGCCAAGGCTGGGGGAGGTACACTGAAGCTTTCTTT.